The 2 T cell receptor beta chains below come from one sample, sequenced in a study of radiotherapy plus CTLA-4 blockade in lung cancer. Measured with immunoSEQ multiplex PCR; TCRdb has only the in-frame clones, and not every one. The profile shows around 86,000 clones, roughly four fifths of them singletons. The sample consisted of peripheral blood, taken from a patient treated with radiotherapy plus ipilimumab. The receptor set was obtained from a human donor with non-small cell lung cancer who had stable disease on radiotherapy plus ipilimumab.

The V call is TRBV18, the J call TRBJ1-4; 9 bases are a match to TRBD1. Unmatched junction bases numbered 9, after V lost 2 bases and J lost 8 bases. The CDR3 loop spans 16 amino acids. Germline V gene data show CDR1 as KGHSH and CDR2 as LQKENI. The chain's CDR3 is CASSPTGGVSGEKLFF. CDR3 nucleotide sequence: TGTGCCAGCTCACCAACAGGGGGCGTAAGTGGCGAAAAACTGTTTTTT.

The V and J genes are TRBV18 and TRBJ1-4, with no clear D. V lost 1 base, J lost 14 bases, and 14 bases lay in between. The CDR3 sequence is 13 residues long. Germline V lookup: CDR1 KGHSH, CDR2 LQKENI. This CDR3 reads CASSPRDKGGLFF. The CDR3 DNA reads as TGTGCCAGCTCACCACGGGATAAGGGTGGCCTGTTTTTT. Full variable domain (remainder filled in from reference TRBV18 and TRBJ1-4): NAGVMQNPRHLVRRRGQEARLRCSPMKGHSHVYWYRQLPEEGLKFMVYLQKENIIDESGMPKERFSAEFPKEGPSILRIQQVVRGDSAAYFCASSPRDKGGLFFGSGTQLSVL.